A selection of T cell receptor beta chains follows, all from one sample in a study of shared clonotypes between healthy human individuals. Clones were sequenced by immunoSEQ multiplex PCR, and TCRdb holds only the in-frame ones, with some missing. Here the sample spans about 820,000 clones, 92% being singletons. Sequenced sample: naive CD8+ T cells sorted from blood. The receptors here all came from a young man in good health. Each CDR3 is given with its conserved first and last residue. The order of the fields is V gene, J gene, D gene, clone size, CDR3 DNA, CDR3 protein. The D gene is left open where the match is weak. Size values are once, few and many counts, or a class for expanded clones, and some rows have none.

v_gene: TRBV5-1; j_gene: TRBJ2-3; d_gene: -; abundance: -; CDR3nt: TGCGCCAGCAGCCAGACTGAAGATACGCAGTATTTT; CDR3aa: CASSQTEDTQYF
v_gene: TRBV4-3; j_gene: TRBJ2-3; d_gene: TRBD2; abundance: -; CDR3nt: TGCGCCAGCAGCCCAGAGACCATAGCGGGGAGCACAGATACGCAGTATTTT; CDR3aa: CASSPETIAGSTDTQYF
v_gene: TRBV6-4; j_gene: TRBJ2-2; d_gene: TRBD2; abundance: many; CDR3nt: TGTGCCAGCAGTGACTCGACTAGCGGGAGCCGGGAGCTGTTTTTT; CDR3aa: CASSDSTSGSRELFF
v_gene: TRBV9; j_gene: TRBJ2-1; d_gene: TRBD2; abundance: -; CDR3nt: TGTGCCAGCAGCGTAGAGGCGGGAGTAGGGAATGAGCAGTTCTTC; CDR3aa: CASSVEAGVGNEQFF
v_gene: TRBV5-1; j_gene: TRBJ2-7; d_gene: -; abundance: few; CDR3nt: TGCGCCAGCAGCTTGGACCTAGCGAGGCTCTACGAGCAGTACTTC; CDR3aa: CASSLDLARLYEQYF
v_gene: TRBV27; j_gene: TRBJ1-1; d_gene: TRBD1; abundance: -; CDR3nt: TGTGCCAGCAGTTTGACAGGGGGGCACACTGAAGCTTTCTTT; CDR3aa: CASSLTGGHTEAFF
v_gene: TRBV4-2; j_gene: TRBJ2-7; d_gene: TRBD2; abundance: -; CDR3nt: TGTGCCAGCAGCCAACCGGGACTAGCGGGAGATCTGTACTTC; CDR3aa: CASSQPGLAGDLYF
v_gene: TRBV28; j_gene: TRBJ2-6; d_gene: TRBD1; abundance: -; CDR3nt: TGTGCCAGCAGTGACAGGGTGCACTCTGGGGCCAACGTCCTGACTTTC; CDR3aa: CASSDRVHSGANVLTF
v_gene: TRBV6-4; j_gene: TRBJ2-1; d_gene: TRBD2; abundance: once; CDR3nt: TGTGCCAGCAGTGACGAGGCGGGAGGGCCCTACAATGAGCAGTTCTTC; CDR3aa: CASSDEAGGPYNEQFF
v_gene: TRBV30; j_gene: TRBJ2-5; d_gene: -; abundance: -; CDR3nt: TGTGCCTGGACGGGGCTACAAGAGACCCAGTACTTC; CDR3aa: CAWTGLQETQYF
v_gene: TRBV4-1; j_gene: TRBJ2-1; d_gene: TRBD2; abundance: once; CDR3nt: TGCGCCAGCAGCCGGACTAGCGCGAGCTCCTACAATGAGCAGTTCTTC; CDR3aa: CASSRTSASSYNEQFF
v_gene: TRBV6-5; j_gene: TRBJ1-2; d_gene: -; abundance: -; CDR3nt: TGTGCCAGCAGTTACACTCAGGGGTACTATGGCTACACCTTC; CDR3aa: CASSYTQGYYGYTF
v_gene: TRBV5-5; j_gene: TRBJ1-2; d_gene: -; abundance: -; CDR3nt: TGTGCCAGCAGCTCCCGACAGGACTCTAACTATGGCTACACCTTC; CDR3aa: CASSSRQDSNYGYTF
v_gene: TRBV15; j_gene: TRBJ2-3; d_gene: -; abundance: -; CDR3nt: TGTGCCACCAGCAGAGATGTGGGAGGCACAGATACGCAGTATTTT; CDR3aa: CATSRDVGGTDTQYF
v_gene: TRBV12-5; j_gene: TRBJ2-7; d_gene: TRBD1; abundance: -; CDR3nt: TGTGCTAGTGGCCCACAGGGGTCCCACGAGCAGTACTTC; CDR3aa: CASGPQGSHEQYF
v_gene: TRBV13; j_gene: TRBJ2-7; d_gene: TRBD2; abundance: -; CDR3nt: TGTGCCAGCAGCCCTCGTTCTAGCGGCCTTAAGTCCTACGAGCAGTACTTC; CDR3aa: CASSPRSSGLKSYEQYF
v_gene: TRBV5-1; j_gene: TRBJ2-7; d_gene: TRBD1; abundance: -; CDR3nt: TGCGCCAGCAGCTTGGCCGGGACAGGGCTCGAGCAGTACTTC; CDR3aa: CASSLAGTGLEQYF
v_gene: TRBV4-3; j_gene: TRBJ2-7; d_gene: TRBD2; abundance: -; CDR3nt: TGCGCCAGCAGCCAAGGGGCGGGAGTGGTCTACGAGCAGTACTTC; CDR3aa: CASSQGAGVVYEQYF
v_gene: TRBV11-3; j_gene: TRBJ2-1; d_gene: TRBD2; abundance: -; CDR3nt: TGTGCCAGCAGCTTTGGGACTAGCGGGAGCTATGAGCAGTTCTTC; CDR3aa: CASSFGTSGSYEQFF
v_gene: TRBV4-3; j_gene: TRBJ2-7; d_gene: TRBD1; abundance: -; CDR3nt: TGCGCCAGCAGCTTCCGTACAGGGGTCTACGAGCAGTACTTC; CDR3aa: CASSFRTGVYEQYF
v_gene: TRBV27; j_gene: TRBJ2-3; d_gene: -; abundance: -; CDR3nt: TGTGCCAGCAGCCCAATTAGGGTGCTTAGCACAGATACGCAGTATTTT; CDR3aa: CASSPIRVLSTDTQYF
v_gene: TRBV27; j_gene: TRBJ1-5; d_gene: -; abundance: -; CDR3nt: TGTGCCAGCAGTCACCAGTACAATCAGCCCCAGCATTTT; CDR3aa: CASSHQYNQPQHF
v_gene: TRBV5-1; j_gene: TRBJ2-7; d_gene: TRBD2; abundance: -; CDR3nt: TGCGCCAGCAGCTGGCTAGCGGGCTCCTACGAGCAGTACTTC; CDR3aa: CASSWLAGSYEQYF
v_gene: TRBV5-1; j_gene: TRBJ2-2; d_gene: -; abundance: -; CDR3nt: TGCGCCAGCAGCTGGCTGGGGGGAAACACCGGGGAGCTGTTTTTT; CDR3aa: CASSWLGGNTGELFF
v_gene: TRBV6-5; j_gene: TRBJ2-7; d_gene: -; abundance: -; CDR3nt: TGTGCCAGCAGTTACGCCCACTCTGAGGGGTACGAGCAGTACTTC; CDR3aa: CASSYAHSEGYEQYF
v_gene: TRBV7-9; j_gene: TRBJ2-1; d_gene: -; abundance: -; CDR3nt: TGTGCCAGCAGCTCAGGGACGGACAATGAGCAGTTCTTC; CDR3aa: CASSSGTDNEQFF
v_gene: TRBV6-5; j_gene: TRBJ2-1; d_gene: TRBD2; abundance: -; CDR3nt: TGTGCCAGCAGCTCAGCGGGAATGTACAATGAGCAGTTCTTC; CDR3aa: CASSSAGMYNEQFF